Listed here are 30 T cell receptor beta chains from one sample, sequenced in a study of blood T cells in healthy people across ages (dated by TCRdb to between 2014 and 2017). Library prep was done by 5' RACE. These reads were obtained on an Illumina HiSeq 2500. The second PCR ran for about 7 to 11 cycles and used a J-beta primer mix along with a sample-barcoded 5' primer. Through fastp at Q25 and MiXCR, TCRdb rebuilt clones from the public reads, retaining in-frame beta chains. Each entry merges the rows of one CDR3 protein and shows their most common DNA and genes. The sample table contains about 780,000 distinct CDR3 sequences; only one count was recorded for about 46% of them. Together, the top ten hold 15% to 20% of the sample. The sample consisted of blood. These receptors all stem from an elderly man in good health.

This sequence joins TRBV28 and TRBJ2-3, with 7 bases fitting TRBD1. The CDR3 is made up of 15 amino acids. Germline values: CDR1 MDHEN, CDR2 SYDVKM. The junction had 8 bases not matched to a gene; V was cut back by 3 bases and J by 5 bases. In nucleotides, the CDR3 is TGTGCCAGCAGTTTTCCCACAGGGGTGGAAGATACGCAGTATTTT. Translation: CASSFPTGVEDTQYF.

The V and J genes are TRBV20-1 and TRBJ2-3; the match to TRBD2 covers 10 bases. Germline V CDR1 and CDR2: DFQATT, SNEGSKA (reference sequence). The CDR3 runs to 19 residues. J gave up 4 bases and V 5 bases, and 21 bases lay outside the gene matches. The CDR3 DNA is TGCAGTGCTCCGAAGGTACTAGCGGGAACCTACATCCTCCCAGATACGCAGTATTTT. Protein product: CSAPKVLAGTYILPDTQYF.

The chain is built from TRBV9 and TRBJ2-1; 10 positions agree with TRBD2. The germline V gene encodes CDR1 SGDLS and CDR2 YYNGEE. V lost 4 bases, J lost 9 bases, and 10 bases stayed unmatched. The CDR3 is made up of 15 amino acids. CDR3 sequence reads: CASSMASGGQGEQFF. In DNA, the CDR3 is TGTGCCAGCAGCATGGCTAGCGGGGGCCAAGGTGAGCAGTTCTTC.

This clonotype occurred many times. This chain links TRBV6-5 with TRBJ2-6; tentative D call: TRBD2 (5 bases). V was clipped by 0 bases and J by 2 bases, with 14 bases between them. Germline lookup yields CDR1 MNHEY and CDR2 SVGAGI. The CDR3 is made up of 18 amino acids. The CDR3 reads CASSYSFSSSAGANVLTF. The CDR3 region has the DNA TGTGCCAGCAGTTACTCGTTTTCTAGCTCAGCTGGGGCCAACGTCCTGACTTTC.

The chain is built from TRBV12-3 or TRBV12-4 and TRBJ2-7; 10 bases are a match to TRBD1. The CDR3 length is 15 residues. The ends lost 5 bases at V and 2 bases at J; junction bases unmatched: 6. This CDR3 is CASSHGQGEAYEQYF. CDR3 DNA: TGTGCCAGCAGTCACGGACAGGGGGAAGCCTACGAGCAGTACTTC.

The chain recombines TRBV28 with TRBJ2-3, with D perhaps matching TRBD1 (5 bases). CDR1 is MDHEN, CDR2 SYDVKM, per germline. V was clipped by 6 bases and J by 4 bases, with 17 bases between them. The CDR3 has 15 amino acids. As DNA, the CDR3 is TGTGCCAGCAGCCGCTATGCAGGGTTCGCAGATACGCAGTATTTT. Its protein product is CASSRYAGFADTQYF.

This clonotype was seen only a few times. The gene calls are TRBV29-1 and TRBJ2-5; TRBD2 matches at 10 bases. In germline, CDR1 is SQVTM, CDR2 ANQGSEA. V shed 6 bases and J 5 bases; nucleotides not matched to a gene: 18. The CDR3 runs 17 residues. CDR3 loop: CSVYRGSAGGPGETQYF. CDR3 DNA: TGCAGCGTCTACAGGGGGTCAGCGGGAGGGCCGGGTGAGACCCAGTACTTC.

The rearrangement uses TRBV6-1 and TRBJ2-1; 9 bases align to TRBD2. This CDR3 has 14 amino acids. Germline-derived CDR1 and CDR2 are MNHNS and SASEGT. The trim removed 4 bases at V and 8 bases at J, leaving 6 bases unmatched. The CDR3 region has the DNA TGTGCCAGCAGTGTCCGCGGGAGGGCCGATGAGCAGTTCTTC. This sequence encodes CASSVRGRADEQFF.

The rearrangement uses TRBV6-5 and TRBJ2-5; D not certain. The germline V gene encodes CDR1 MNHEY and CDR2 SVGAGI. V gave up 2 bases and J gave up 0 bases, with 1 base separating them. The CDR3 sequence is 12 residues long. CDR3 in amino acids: CASSYDQETQYF. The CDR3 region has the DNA TGTGCCAGCAGTTACGACCAAGAGACCCAGTACTTC.

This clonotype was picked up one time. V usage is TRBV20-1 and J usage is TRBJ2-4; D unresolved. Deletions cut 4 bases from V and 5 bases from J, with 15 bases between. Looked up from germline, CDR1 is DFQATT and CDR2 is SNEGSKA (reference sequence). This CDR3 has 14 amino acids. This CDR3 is CSAKIRQEENIQYF. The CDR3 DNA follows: TGCAGTGCTAAAATTCGTCAGGAAGAAAACATTCAGTACTTC.

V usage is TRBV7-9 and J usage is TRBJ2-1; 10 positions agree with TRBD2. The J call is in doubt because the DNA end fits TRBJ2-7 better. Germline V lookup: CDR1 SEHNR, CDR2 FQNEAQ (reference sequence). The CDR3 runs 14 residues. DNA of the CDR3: TGTGCCAGCAGGCCTAGCGGGAGTTACAATGAGCAGTACTTC. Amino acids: CASRPSGSYNEQYF.

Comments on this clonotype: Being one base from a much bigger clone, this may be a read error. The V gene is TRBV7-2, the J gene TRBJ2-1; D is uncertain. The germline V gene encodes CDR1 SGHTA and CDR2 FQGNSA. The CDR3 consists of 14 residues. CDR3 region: CASSVAGANNEQFF. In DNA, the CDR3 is TGTGCCAGCAGCGTAGCAGGTGCCAACAATGAGCAGTTCTTC. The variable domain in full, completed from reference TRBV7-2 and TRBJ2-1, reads GAGVSQSPSNKVTEKGKDVELRCDPISGHTALYWYRQSLGQGLEFLIYFQGNSAPDKSGLPSDRFSAERTGGSVSTLTIQRTQQEDSAVYLCASSVAGANNEQFFGPGTRLTVL.

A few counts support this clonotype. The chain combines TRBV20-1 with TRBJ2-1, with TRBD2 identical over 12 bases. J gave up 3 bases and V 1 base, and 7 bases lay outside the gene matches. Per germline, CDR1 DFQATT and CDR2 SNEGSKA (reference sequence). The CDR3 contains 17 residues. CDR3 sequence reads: CSARGLAGVKIYNEQFF. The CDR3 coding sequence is TGCAGTGCTAGAGGACTAGCGGGAGTTAAGATCTACAATGAGCAGTTCTTC.

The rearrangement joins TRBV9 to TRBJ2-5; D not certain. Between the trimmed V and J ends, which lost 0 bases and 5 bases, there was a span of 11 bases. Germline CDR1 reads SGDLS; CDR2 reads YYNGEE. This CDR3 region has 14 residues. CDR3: CASSVVASSETQYF. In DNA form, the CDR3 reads TGTGCCAGCAGCGTAGTAGCTAGTTCGGAGACCCAGTACTTC.

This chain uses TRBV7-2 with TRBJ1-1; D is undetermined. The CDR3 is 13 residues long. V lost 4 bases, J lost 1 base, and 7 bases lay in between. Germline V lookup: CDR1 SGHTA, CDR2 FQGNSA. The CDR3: CASSSQRNTEAFF. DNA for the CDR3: TGTGCCAGCAGCTCTCAGAGGAACACTGAAGCTTTCTTT.

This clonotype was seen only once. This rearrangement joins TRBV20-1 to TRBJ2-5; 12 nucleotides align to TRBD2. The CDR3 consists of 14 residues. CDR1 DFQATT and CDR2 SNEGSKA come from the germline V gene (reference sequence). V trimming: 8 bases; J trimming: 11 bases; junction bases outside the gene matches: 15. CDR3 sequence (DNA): TGCAGTACACGGACTAGCGGGATTGAATATGAGCAGTACTTC. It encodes CSTRTSGIEYEQYF.

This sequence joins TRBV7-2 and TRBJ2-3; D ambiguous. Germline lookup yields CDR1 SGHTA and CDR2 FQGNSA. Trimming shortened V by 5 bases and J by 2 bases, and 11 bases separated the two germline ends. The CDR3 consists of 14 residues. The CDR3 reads CASSQHGVTDTQYF. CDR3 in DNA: TGTGCCAGCAGCCAGCATGGAGTCACAGATACGCAGTATTTT.

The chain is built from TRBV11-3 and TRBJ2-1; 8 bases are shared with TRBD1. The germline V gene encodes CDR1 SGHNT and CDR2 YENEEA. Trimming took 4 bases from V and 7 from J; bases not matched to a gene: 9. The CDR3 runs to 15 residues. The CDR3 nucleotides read TGTGCCAGCAGCTCGGGACAGGCCCGCGGGAATGAGCAGTTCTTC. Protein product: CASSSGQARGNEQFF.

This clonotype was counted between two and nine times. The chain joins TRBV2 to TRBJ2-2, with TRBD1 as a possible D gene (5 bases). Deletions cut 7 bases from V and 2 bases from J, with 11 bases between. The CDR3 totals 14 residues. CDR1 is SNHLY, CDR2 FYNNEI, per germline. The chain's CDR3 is CASTLDSNTGELFF. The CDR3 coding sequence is TGTGCCAGCACCCTCGACAGTAACACCGGGGAGCTGTTTTTT.

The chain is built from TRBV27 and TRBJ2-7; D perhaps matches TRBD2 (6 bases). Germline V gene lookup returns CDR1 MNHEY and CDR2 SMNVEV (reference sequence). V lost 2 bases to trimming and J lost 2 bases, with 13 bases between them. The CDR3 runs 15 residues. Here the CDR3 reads CASSLGLAQTYEQYF. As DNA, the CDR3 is TGTGCCAGCAGTTTAGGCCTAGCGCAGACCTACGAGCAGTACTTC.

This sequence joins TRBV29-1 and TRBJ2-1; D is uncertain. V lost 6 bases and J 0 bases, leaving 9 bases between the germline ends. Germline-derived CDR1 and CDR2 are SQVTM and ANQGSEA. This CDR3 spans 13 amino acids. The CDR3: CSVEVRSYNEQFF. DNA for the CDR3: TGCAGCGTCGAGGTACGCTCCTACAATGAGCAGTTCTTC.

CDR3: CASSVDEGRGEQYF. The CDR3, as DNA: TGTGCCAGCAGCGTAGATGAGGGCCGGGGTGAGCAGTACTTC. The chain carries TRBV9 and TRBJ2-5; possible D gene TRBD2, 5 bases. Germline CDR1 SGDLS, CDR2 YYNGEE. Trimming removed 0 bases from V and 11 bases from J, with 17 bases in between. This CDR3 has 14 residues.

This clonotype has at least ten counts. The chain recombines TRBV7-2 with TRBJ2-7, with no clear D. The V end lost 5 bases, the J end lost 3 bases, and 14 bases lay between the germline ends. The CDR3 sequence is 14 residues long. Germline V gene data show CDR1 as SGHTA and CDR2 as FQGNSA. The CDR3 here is CASSRTTGVYEQYF. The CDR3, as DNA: TGTGCCAGCAGCCGAACCACTGGGGTCTACGAGCAGTACTTC.

The CDR3 region is CASSSNTGSSGANVLTF. For the CDR3, the DNA is TGCGCCAGCAGCTCCAATACAGGGAGCTCTGGGGCCAACGTCCTGACTTTC. This chain connects TRBV5-1 to TRBJ2-6, with D perhaps TRBD1 (6 bases). V was clipped by 3 bases and J by 0 bases, with 13 bases between them. The CDR3 is 17 residues long. Germline V gene lookup returns CDR1 SGHRS and CDR2 YFSETQ.

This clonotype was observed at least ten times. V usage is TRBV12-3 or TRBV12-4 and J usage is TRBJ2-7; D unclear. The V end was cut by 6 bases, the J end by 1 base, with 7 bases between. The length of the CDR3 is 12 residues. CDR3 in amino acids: CASSHNSYEQYF. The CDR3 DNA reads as TGTGCCAGCAGCCACAATTCCTACGAGCAGTACTTC.

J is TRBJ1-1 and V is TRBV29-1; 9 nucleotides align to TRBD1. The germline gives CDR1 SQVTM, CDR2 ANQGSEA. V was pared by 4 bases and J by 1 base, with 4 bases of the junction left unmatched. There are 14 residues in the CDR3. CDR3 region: CSVGGTGKNTEAFF. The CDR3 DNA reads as TGCAGCGTTGGGGGGACAGGGAAGAACACTGAAGCTTTCTTT.

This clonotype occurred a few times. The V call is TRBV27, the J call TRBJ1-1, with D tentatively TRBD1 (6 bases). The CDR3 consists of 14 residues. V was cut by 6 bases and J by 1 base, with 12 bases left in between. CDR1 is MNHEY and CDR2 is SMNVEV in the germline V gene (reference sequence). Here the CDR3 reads CASRKQGANTEAFF. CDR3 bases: TGTGCCAGCAGAAAACAGGGAGCGAACACTGAAGCTTTCTTT.

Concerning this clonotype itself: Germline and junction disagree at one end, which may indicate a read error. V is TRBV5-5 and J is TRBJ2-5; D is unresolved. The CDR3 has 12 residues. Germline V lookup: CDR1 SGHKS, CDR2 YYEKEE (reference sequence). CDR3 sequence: CAGSLSQETQYF. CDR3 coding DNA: TGTGCCGGCAGCCTGAGCCAAGAGACCCAGTACTTC.

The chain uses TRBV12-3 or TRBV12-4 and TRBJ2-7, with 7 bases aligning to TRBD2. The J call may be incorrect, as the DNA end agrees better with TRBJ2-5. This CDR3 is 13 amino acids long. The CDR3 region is CASRLDGGGTQYF. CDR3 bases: TGTGCCAGCAGGCTAGATGGGGGGGGGACCCAGTACTTC.

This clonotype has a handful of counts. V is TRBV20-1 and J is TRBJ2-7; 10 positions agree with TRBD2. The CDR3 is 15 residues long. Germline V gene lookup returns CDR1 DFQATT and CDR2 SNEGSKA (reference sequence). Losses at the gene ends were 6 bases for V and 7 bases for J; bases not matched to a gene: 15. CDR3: CSALTAGGAYNEQYF. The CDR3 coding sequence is TGCAGTGCCCTCACAGCGGGAGGGGCATACAATGAGCAGTACTTC.